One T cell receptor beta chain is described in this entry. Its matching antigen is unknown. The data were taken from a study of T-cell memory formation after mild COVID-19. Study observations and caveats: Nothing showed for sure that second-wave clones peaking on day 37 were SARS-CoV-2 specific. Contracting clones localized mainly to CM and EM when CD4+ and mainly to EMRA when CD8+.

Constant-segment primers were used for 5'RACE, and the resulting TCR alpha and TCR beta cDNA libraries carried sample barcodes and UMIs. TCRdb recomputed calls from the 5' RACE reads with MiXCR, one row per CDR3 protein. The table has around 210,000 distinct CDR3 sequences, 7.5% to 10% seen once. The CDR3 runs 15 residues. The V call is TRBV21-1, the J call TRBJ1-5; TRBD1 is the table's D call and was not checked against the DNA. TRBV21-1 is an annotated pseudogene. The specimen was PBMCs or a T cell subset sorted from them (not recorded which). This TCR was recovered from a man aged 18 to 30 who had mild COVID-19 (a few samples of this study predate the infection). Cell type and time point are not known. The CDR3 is CASSKVRDKNQPQHF. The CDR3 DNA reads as TGTGCCAGCAGCAAAGTCAGGGACAAAAATCAGCCCCAGCATTTT.